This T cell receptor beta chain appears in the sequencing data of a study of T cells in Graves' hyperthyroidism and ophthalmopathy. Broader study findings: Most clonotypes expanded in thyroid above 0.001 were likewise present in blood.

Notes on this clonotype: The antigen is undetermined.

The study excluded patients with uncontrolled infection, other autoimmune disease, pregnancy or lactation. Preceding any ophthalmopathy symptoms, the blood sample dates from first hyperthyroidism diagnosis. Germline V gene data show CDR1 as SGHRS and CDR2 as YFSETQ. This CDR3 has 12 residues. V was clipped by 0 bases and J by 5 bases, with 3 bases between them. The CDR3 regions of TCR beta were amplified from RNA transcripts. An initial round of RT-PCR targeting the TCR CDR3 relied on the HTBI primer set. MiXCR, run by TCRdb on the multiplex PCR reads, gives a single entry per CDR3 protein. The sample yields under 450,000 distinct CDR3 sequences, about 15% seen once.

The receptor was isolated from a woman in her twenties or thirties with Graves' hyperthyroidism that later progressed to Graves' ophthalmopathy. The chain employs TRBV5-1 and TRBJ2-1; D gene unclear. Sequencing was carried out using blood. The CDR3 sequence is CASSLGHNEQFF. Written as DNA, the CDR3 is TGCGCCAGCAGCTTGGGCCACAATGAGCAGTTCTTC.